This is a list of T cell receptor beta chains from one sample in a study of regulatory T cells in long-lasting Graves disease. In TCRdb, the multiplex PCR reads were re-called with MiXCR into one record per CDR3 protein. Here the sample spans 400,000 to 500,000 distinct CDR3 sequences, about 20% being singletons. The sequences come from peripheral blood mononuclear cells (PBMCs), collected when the disease was refractory, from a patient treated with antithyroid drugs. Receptor source: a female donor with Graves disease. Each CDR3 is given with its conserved first and last residue. The D gene is left open where the match is weak. Size values are once, few and many counts, or a class for expanded clones, and some rows have none.

J: TRBJ1-5
size: few
D: NA
V: TRBV28
CDR3: CASSFINDQPQHF
DNA: TGTGCCAGCAGTTTTATAAACGATCAGCCCCAGCATTTT

J: TRBJ2-7
size: many
D: NA
V: TRBV30
CDR3: CAWGRRNAYEQYF
DNA: TGTGCCTGGGGACGGAGAAATGCCTACGAGCAGTACTTC

J: TRBJ2-7
size: few
D: NA
V: TRBV29-1
CDR3: CSVTGTGDYEQYF
DNA: TGCAGCGTGACAGGTACTGGGGACTACGAGCAGTACTTC

J: TRBJ2-1
size: many
D: NA
V: TRBV18
CDR3: CASSPTRNEQFF
DNA: TGTGCCAGCTCACCAACACGGAATGAGCAGTTCTTC

J: TRBJ1-2
size: many
D: NA
V: TRBV30
CDR3: CAWRGTSTRGYTF
DNA: TGTGCCTGGAGAGGGACAAGCACGCGGGGCTACACCTTC

J: TRBJ1-2
size: NA
D: TRBD1
V: TRBV7-2
CDR3: CASSLGRTGGSGYTF
DNA: TGTGCCAGCAGCTTAGGGCGGACAGGGGGGTCCGGCTACACCTTC

J: TRBJ2-7
size: many
D: NA
V: TRBV28
CDR3: CASSFSGEGSEQYF
DNA: TGTGCCAGCAGTTTCTCCGGGGAAGGGTCCGAGCAGTACTTC

J: TRBJ2-7
size: few
D: TRBD2
V: TRBV30
CDR3: CACRLAGGGYEQYF
DNA: TGTGCCTGCCGACTAGCGGGAGGCGGCTACGAGCAGTACTTC

J: TRBJ2-3
size: NA
D: TRBD2
V: TRBV11-3
CDR3: CASSSRTSGTYTQYF
DNA: TGTGCCAGCAGCTCCCGGACTAGCGGGACATATACGCAGTATTTT

J: TRBJ1-1
size: many
D: NA
V: TRBV6-1
CDR3: CASSHGRSMNTEAFF
DNA: TGTGCCAGCAGTCATGGACGGAGCATGAACACTGAAGCTTTCTTT

J: TRBJ1-5
size: once
D: NA
V: TRBV5-8
CDR3: CASSQVRGSNQPQLF
DNA: TGTGCCAGCAGCCAGGTGCGGGGGAGCAATCAGCCCCAGCTTTTT

J: TRBJ2-7
size: many
D: NA
V: TRBV20-1
CDR3: CSARDHSIGTYEQYF
DNA: TGCAGTGCTAGAGATCATTCAATTGGAACCTACGAGCAGTACTTC

J: TRBJ2-2
size: many
D: TRBD2
V: TRBV28
CDR3: CASSLALGLAGGRGELFF
DNA: TGTGCCAGCAGTTTAGCCCTCGGGCTAGCGGGGGGACGGGGGGAGCTGTTTTTT

J: TRBJ2-7
size: many
D: TRBD1
V: TRBV6-2/TRBV6-3
CDR3: CASSSLGQVGEQYF
DNA: TGTGCCAGCAGTTCCTTGGGACAGGTCGGCGAGCAGTACTTC

J: TRBJ1-1
size: many
D: NA
V: TRBV28
CDR3: CASNLGPGLNTEAFF
DNA: TGTGCCAGCAATTTGGGGCCAGGGTTGAACACTGAAGCTTTCTTT

J: TRBJ2-2
size: many
D: TRBD1
V: TRBV29-1
CDR3: CSVEQGAHTGELFF
DNA: TGCAGCGTGGAACAGGGGGCGCACACCGGGGAGCTGTTTTTT

J: TRBJ2-6
size: NA
D: NA
V: TRBV18
CDR3: CASSPPYGGSGANVLTF
DNA: TGTGCCAGCTCACCACCGTATGGGGGCTCTGGGGCCAACGTCCTGACTTTC

J: TRBJ2-5
size: many
D: NA
V: TRBV2
CDR3: CASSEANGPLRETQYF
DNA: TGTGCCAGCAGTGAAGCTAACGGCCCCTTAAGGGAGACCCAGTACTTC

J: TRBJ1-2
size: NA
D: NA
V: TRBV6-1
CDR3: CASSPYDDSNYGYTF
DNA: TGTGCCAGCAGTCCATACGACGACAGCAACTATGGCTACACCTTC

J: TRBJ1-5
size: many
D: NA
V: TRBV28
CDR3: CASSPGGVQPQHF
DNA: TGTGCCAGCAGTCCCGGAGGGGTCCAGCCCCAGCATTTT

J: TRBJ1-5
size: few
D: NA
V: TRBV28
CDR3: CASSEQVGSHNQPQHF
DNA: TGTGCCAGCAGCGAACAAGTCGGCAGCCACAATCAGCCCCAGCATTTT

J: TRBJ2-7
size: many
D: NA
V: TRBV13
CDR3: CASSLEGGEQYF
DNA: TGTGCCAGCAGCTTAGAGGGCGGCGAGCAGTACTTC

J: TRBJ1-2
size: few
D: TRBD1
V: TRBV30
CDR3: CAWSVLGTAGGYTF
DNA: TGTGCCTGGAGTGTACTTGGGACAGCCGGGGGCTACACCTTC

J: TRBJ2-7
size: many
D: NA
V: TRBV6-5
CDR3: CASSYSPSDAYEQYF
DNA: TGTGCCAGCAGTTACTCGCCTAGCGACGCCTACGAGCAGTACTTC

J: TRBJ1-1
size: many
D: NA
V: TRBV6-1
CDR3: CASSPGHDTEAFF
DNA: TGTGCCAGCAGCCCGGGACACGACACTGAAGCTTTCTTT

J: TRBJ2-7
size: NA
D: TRBD2
V: TRBV4-3
CDR3: CTSSPTSGSYEQYF
DNA: TGCACCAGCAGCCCGACTAGCGGCTCCTACGAGCAGTACTTC

J: TRBJ2-3
size: NA
D: NA
V: TRBV11-2
CDR3: CASSLNRAADTQYF
DNA: TGTGCCAGCAGCTTAAACAGGGCAGCAGATACGCAGTATTTT